Sequencing of this T cell receptor beta chain was carried out in a study of vaccination and CD4 T cells after COVID-19. Turning to the study itself: Median draw time for post-COVID samples was about 100 days post-diagnosis (range 35 to 161).

In the case of this clonotype: Antigen unknown.

Treatment described: roughly 10-day PBMC culture with coronavirus spike peptide pools or control peptides (ViraFEST assay). Positive PCR tests dated from March to December 2020, predating US Alpha, Beta and Delta variants. The CDR3 contains 19 residues. CDR1 and CDR2 (germline): MNHNS, SASEGT. Trimming cost V 5 bases and J 1 base, with 25 bases left between them. Cultured CD4+ T cells had their DNA profiled by the Oncomine TCR Beta short-read assay. Genomic DNA was taken out of cultured CD4+ T cells by extraction. MiXCR, run by TCRdb on the PCR reads, gives a single entry per CDR3 protein. The profile shows around 19,000 distinct CDR3 sequences, around 50% of them singletons.

Input material: CD4+ T cells from blood, cultured in vitro. This receptor was identified in a human donor who had recovered from COVID-19. V usage is TRBV6-1 and J usage is TRBJ2-3; D is unclear. The DNA of the CDR3 is TGTGCCAGCAGTCCCAACCCAGCCCGGCGGCGATGGGGCACAGATACGCAGTATTTT. It encodes CASSPNPARRRWGTDTQYF.